This T cell receptor beta chain derives from a study of blood T cell repertoires in COVID-19. Looking at the study overall: Sites across the United States, Italy and Spain contributed samples from acute and convalescent COVID-19. From T cells, B-cell-depleted T cells, or PBMCs came the material, which was cDNA or gDNA.

In the authors' workflow: Reference gene primer amplification yielded estimated nucleated cell counts. The table came from immunoSEQ multiplex PCR; TCRdb's copy has only in-frame clones and leaves some out. The V and J calls and clone size are taken from that table; D and trimming were inferred from the DNA. The data contain under 300,000 clones, less than 90% of them seen just once; the ten biggest clones take up less than 2%. This sequence was found in a woman aged 40 to 50 who had recovered from COVID-19. The specimen was peripheral blood.

As DNA, the CDR3 is TGTGCCAGCTCACCACAGGAGACCCCCGGCGAGCAGTACTTC. Translating it yields CASSPQETPGEQYF. The chain is built from TRBV18 and TRBJ2-7; D is undetermined. Trimming removed 1 base from V and 6 bases from J, with 13 bases in between. This CDR3 region has 14 residues. Germline values: CDR1 KGHSH, CDR2 LQKENI.